The 30 T cell receptor beta chains in this list originate from one sample, sequenced in a study of blood T cell repertoires in COVID-19. Sequenced by immunoSEQ multiplex PCR; TCRdb stores in-frame clones only, minus some. This table has 25,000 to 30,000 clones, 65% to 85% appearing once. The sequencing sample was made of peripheral blood. The receptors shown here come from an older woman with acute or convalescent COVID-19.

V and J are TRBV19 and TRBJ1-1; possibly TRBD1 for D (5 bases). Germline loops: CDR1 LNHDA, CDR2 SQIVND (reference sequence). The CDR3 has 15 amino acids. V was shortened by 2 bases and J by 4 bases, with 14 bases between the two germline ends. Written as DNA, the CDR3 is TGTGCCAGTAGTATAAGGAGGGGATGGGGCACTGAAGCTTTCTTT. This sequence encodes CASSIRRGWGTEAFF.

This chain connects TRBV5-1 to TRBJ2-3; 8 positions match TRBD2. The CDR3 totals 15 residues. Germline assignment: CDR1 SGHRS and CDR2 YFSETQ. With 5 bases clipped from V and 4 bases from J, the junction kept 9 bases outside the gene matches. CDR3 DNA: TGCGCCAGCAGGTCCTCGGGGGGGCCCGCAGATACGCAGTATTTT. This codes for CASRSSGGPADTQYF.

The rearrangement joins TRBV6-5 to TRBJ2-7; the D gene is possibly TRBD1 (7 bases). This CDR3 comprises 15 residues. Deletions cut 5 bases from V and 5 bases from J, with 19 bases between. Germline assignment: CDR1 MNHEY and CDR2 SVGAGI. Here the CDR3 DNA reads TGTGCCAGCAGTCCTCAGGGGGGTTCTCGTCACGAGCAGTACTTC. Protein sequence: CASSPQGGSRHEQYF.

CDR3 region: CASRTSSSYNSPLHF. CDR3 nucleotide sequence: TGTGCCTCGAGGACAAGCAGCTCCTATAATTCACCCCTCCACTTT. The chain links TRBV30 to TRBJ1-6, with D perhaps TRBD1 (5 bases). This CDR3 is 15 amino acids long. V was shortened by 7 bases and J by 0 bases, with 13 bases between the two germline ends. Germline V gene sequence: CDR1 GTSNPN, CDR2 SVGIG (reference sequence).

The rearrangement uses TRBV5-1 and TRBJ2-7, with D possibly matching TRBD1 (6 bases). Trimming stripped 1 base from V and 2 bases from J, with 16 bases between. Germline lookup yields CDR1 SGHRS and CDR2 YFSETQ. This CDR3 contains 16 residues. The CDR3 spells CASSLTGTRIPYEQYF. CDR3 sequence (DNA): TGCGCCAGCAGCTTGACTGGGACACGGATACCCTACGAGCAGTACTTC.

The chain combines TRBV5-7 with TRBJ2-1; TRBD2 agrees at 7 bases. TRBV5-7 is an ORF; its function is uncertain. J gave up 2 bases and V 0 bases, and 11 bases lay outside the gene matches. The CDR3 covers 18 residues. The CDR3 here is CASSLASVWAGAYNEQFF. For the CDR3, the DNA is TGTGCCAGCAGCTTGGCCTCCGTTTGGGCGGGGGCCTACAATGAGCAGTTCTTC.

The chain recombines TRBV30 with TRBJ2-1; tentatively, D is TRBD2 (5 bases). With 3 bases removed from V and 3 bases from J, the gap between germline ends came to 21 bases. Looked up from germline, CDR1 is GTSNPN and CDR2 is SVGIG (reference sequence). The CDR3 has 17 amino acids. This CDR3 is CAWSPLLRDPIYNEQFF. The CDR3 DNA reads as TGTGCCTGGAGCCCCCTCTTACGGGATCCTATCTACAATGAGCAGTTCTTC.

The count of this clone is one. V usage is TRBV7-9 and J usage is TRBJ1-4; the D gene is possibly TRBD1 (6 bases). From germline, CDR1 is SEHNR and CDR2 FQNEAQ (reference sequence). The V gene lost 1 base and the J gene lost 5 bases, with 8 bases spanning the gap. CDR3 length: 14 amino acids. CDR3 bases: TGTGCCAGCAGCTTAGGGACAGCGAATGAAAAACTGTTTTTT. It translates to CASSLGTANEKLFF.

The rearrangement uses TRBV2 and TRBJ2-7, with 12 bases lining up with TRBD2. CDR3 size: 14 residues. V was pared by 8 bases and J by 2 bases, with 4 bases of the junction left unmatched. Germline CDR1 is SNHLY and CDR2 is FYNNEI. Here the CDR3 reads CASRGLAGPYEQYF. CDR3 nucleotides: TGTGCCAGCCGAGGACTAGCGGGGCCCTACGAGCAGTACTTC. Complete variable domain (other parts from reference TRBV2 and TRBJ2-7): EPEVTQTPSHQVTQMGQEVILRCVPISNHLYFYWYRQILGQKVEFLVSFYNNEISEKSEIFDDQFSVERPDGSNFTLKIRSTKLEDSAMYFCASRGLAGPYEQYFGPGTRLTVT.

V and J are TRBV28 and TRBJ1-5; TRBD1 is a possible D gene (5 bases). This CDR3 spans 16 amino acids. V was clipped by 6 bases and J by 3 bases, with 18 bases between them. Germline lookup yields CDR1 MDHEN and CDR2 SYDVKM. The DNA of the CDR3 is TGTGCCAGCAGACTACCGGGACTTCTGATCAATCAGCCCCAGCATTTT. This encodes CASRLPGLLINQPQHF.

The gene calls are TRBV9 and TRBJ1-2; 7 bases agree with TRBD1. The CDR3 length is 15 residues. V was clipped by 0 bases and J by 9 bases; unmatched bases: 11. Germline V gene data show CDR1 as SGDLS and CDR2 as YYNGEE. The CDR3 coding sequence is TGTGCCAGCAGCGTAGTGCTCAGGGGGTATTCATGCTACACCTTC. It codes for CASSVVLRGYSCYTF.

This chain uses TRBV18 with TRBJ1-1, with TRBD1 matching 7 bases. Germline CDR1 KGHSH, CDR2 LQKENI. The CDR3 is 14 residues long. J gave up 1 base and V 3 bases, and 2 bases lay outside the gene matches. The DNA of the CDR3 is TGTGCCAGCTCACCGGACAGGAAGAACACTGAAGCTTTCTTT. Amino acid sequence: CASSPDRKNTEAFF.

The V and J genes are TRBV28 and TRBJ2-7; D is possibly TRBD1 (5 bases). Germline V gives CDR1 MDHEN, CDR2 SYDVKM. CDR3 length equals 15 residues. V dropped 5 bases and J dropped 2 bases, with 16 bases sitting between them. Written as DNA, the CDR3 is TGTGCCAGCAGTCCCCACAGGATAAGCGCCTACGAGCAGTACTTC. Encoded protein: CASSPHRISAYEQYF. The whole variable domain, remainder taken from reference TRBV28 and TRBJ2-7, is DVKVTQSSRYLVKRTGEKVFLECVQDMDHENMFWYRQDPGLGLRLIYFSYDVKMKEKGDIPEGYSVSREKKERFSLILESASTNQTSMYLCASSPHRISAYEQYFGPGTRLTVT.

The CDR3 reads CASSPGQRLGYTF. The CDR3 region has the DNA TGTGCCAGCAGTCCGGGACAGCGTCTGGGCTACACCTTC. The genes are TRBV6-2 or TRBV6-3 and TRBJ1-2; 7 bases are shared with TRBD1. With V trimmed by 5 bases and J by 8 bases, 8 bases remained unmatched. Per the germline V gene, CDR1 is MNHEY and CDR2 is SVGEGT. The length of the CDR3 is 13 residues.

This chain uses TRBV7-6 with TRBJ2-1; D unclear. Trimming removed 5 bases at V and 4 bases at J, with 15 bases between. The CDR3 is 15 residues long. Germline V gene sequence: CDR1 SGHVS, CDR2 FNYEAQ. CDR3 loop: CASSTLSLDYNEQFF. CDR3 bases: TGTGCCAGCAGCACACTATCATTAGATTACAATGAGCAGTTCTTC.

This clone came up a few times. The chain uses TRBV19 and TRBJ1-1; no definite D call. Per germline, CDR1 LNHDA and CDR2 SQIVND (reference sequence). This CDR3 has 13 amino acids. Trimming left V 5 bases short and J 0 bases short, with 7 bases between. The DNA for the CDR3 is TGTGCCAGTAGTTATAACATGAACACTGAAGCTTTCTTT. It codes for CASSYNMNTEAFF.

The chain carries TRBV21-1 and TRBJ1-1. TRBV21-1 is an annotated pseudogene. The CDR3 extends over 15 amino acids. Written as DNA, the CDR3 is TGTGCCAGCAGCAAAAAGCCAGAAGGAGACACTGAAGCTTTCTTT. As protein: CASSKKPEGDTEAFF.

V usage is TRBV12-3 or TRBV12-4 and J usage is TRBJ1-2; tentative D call: TRBD1 (5 bases). The V end was cut by 3 bases, the J end by 7 bases, with 9 bases between. The CDR3 has 12 residues. The CDR3 reads CASSFGGSGYTF. CDR3 DNA: TGTGCCAGCAGTTTTGGGGGGAGTGGCTACACCTTC.

The rearrangement links TRBV27 to TRBJ2-7; D may be TRBD1 (6 bases). There are 13 residues in the CDR3. The V and J ends lost 0 bases and 4 bases respectively, with 7 bases between them. Germline CDR1 is MNHEY and CDR2 is SMNVEV (reference sequence). CDR3 region: CASSLSDRYEQYF. In nucleotides, the CDR3 is TGTGCCAGCAGTTTATCGGACAGATACGAGCAGTACTTC.

The chain carries TRBV5-1 and TRBJ2-3; weak D call: TRBD2 (6 bases). The CDR3 loop spans 16 amino acids. Looked up from germline, CDR1 is SGHRS and CDR2 is YFSETQ. Trimming left V 4 bases short and J 5 bases short, with 20 bases between. CDR3 DNA sequence: TGCGCCAGCAGCACAGCCTATTGGGGGGATGAAGATACGCAGTATTTT. Translating it yields CASSTAYWGDEDTQYF.

The V and J genes are TRBV4-1 and TRBJ1-1; D remains unclear. Germline CDR1 is MGHRA and CDR2 is YSYEKL. The ends were cut back, 0 bases at V and 1 base at J, with 18 bases in the middle. This CDR3 contains 18 residues. CDR3 amino acids: CASSQEGLARERNTEAFF. Written as DNA, the CDR3 is TGCGCCAGCAGCCAAGAAGGTCTTGCGCGGGAGAGGAACACTGAAGCTTTCTTT.

This clone came up once. The genes are TRBV28 and TRBJ1-3; 11 bases align to TRBD1. The junction had 1 base not matched to a gene; V was cut back by 6 bases and J by 3 bases. CDR1 MDHEN and CDR2 SYDVKM come from the germline V gene. The CDR3 extends over 14 amino acids. The CDR3 spells CASRDRGLGNTIYF. The CDR3 nucleotides are TGTGCCAGCAGGGACAGGGGGCTTGGAAACACCATATATTTT.

The chain links TRBV28 to TRBJ1-2; possibly TRBD1 for D (6 bases). V lost 5 bases, J lost 6 bases, and 19 bases lay in between. The CDR3 runs 15 residues. The germline V gene encodes CDR1 MDHEN and CDR2 SYDVKM. The CDR3 reads CASSPQGKGYDGYTF. The CDR3 DNA is TGTGCCAGCAGTCCCCAGGGGAAGGGGTATGATGGCTACACCTTC.

This rearrangement joins TRBV5-1 to TRBJ2-6, with 9 positions matching TRBD1. V was clipped by 2 bases and J by 0 bases; unmatched bases: 3. CDR1 is SGHRS, CDR2 YFSETQ, per germline. The CDR3 covers 17 residues. The CDR3 protein is CASSFGTGNSGANVLTF. CDR3 DNA sequence: TGCGCCAGCAGCTTTGGGACAGGGAACTCTGGGGCCAACGTCCTGACTTTC.

As DNA, the CDR3 is TGTGCCAGCAGCTTGCTCGGGTTGGAGCAGTTCTTC. Protein sequence: CASSLLGLEQFF. The chain has TRBV7-2 and TRBJ2-1; D remains ambiguous. The V end was cut by 3 bases, the J end by 10 bases, with 10 bases between. The CDR3 loop spans 12 amino acids. Per the germline V gene, CDR1 is SGHTA and CDR2 is FQGNSA.

V and J are TRBV10-2 and TRBJ2-4, with a weak D call TRBD2 (5 bases). The CDR3 covers 14 residues. The V end lost 9 bases, the J end lost 0 bases, and 12 bases lay between the germline ends. From germline, CDR1 is WSHSY and CDR2 SAAADI. CDR3: CASRGGLAKNIQYF. CDR3 sequence (DNA): TGCGCCAGTCGGGGTGGGTTAGCCAAAAACATTCAGTACTTC.

The J gene is TRBJ1-1, the V gene TRBV5-1, with D uncertain. The germline CDR1 and CDR2 sequences are SGHRS and YFSETQ. V lost 6 bases, J lost 6 bases, and 18 bases lay in between. The CDR3 runs 14 residues. The CDR3 region is CASKKKEEWAEAFF. The CDR3 bases are TGCGCCAGCAAAAAGAAAGAGGAGTGGGCTGAAGCTTTCTTT.

The J gene is TRBJ2-1, the V gene TRBV9, with 9 bases that match TRBD2. The trim removed 0 bases at V and 8 bases at J, leaving 15 bases unmatched. Germline CDR1 reads SGDLS; CDR2 reads YYNGEE. CDR3 length: 18 residues. CDR3 nucleotides: TGTGCCAGCAGCGTAGAGGTGGCGGGGGGGCAAGATGTAGATGAGCAGTTCTTC. It specifies CASSVEVAGGQDVDEQFF.

The CDR3 DNA reads as TGCGCCAGCCGGGGGGGTACCTACGAGCAGTACTTC. This sequence encodes CASRGGTYEQYF. This sequence joins TRBV5-1 and TRBJ2-7; 8 bases line up with TRBD2. The ends lost 7 bases at V and 2 bases at J; junction bases unmatched: 2. Germline V CDR1 and CDR2: SGHRS, YFSETQ. This CDR3 has 12 residues.

This chain uses TRBV10-1 with TRBJ1-5; 11 nucleotides line up with TRBD1. Germline V gives CDR1 WNHNN, CDR2 SYGVQD (reference sequence). V lost 4 bases to trimming and J lost 4 bases; unmatched junction nucleotides: 12. The CDR3 runs to 18 residues. The CDR3 loop reads CASSGSEDRGLVNQPQHF. The DNA for the CDR3 is TGCGCCAGCAGTGGGAGTGAGGACAGGGGGCTCGTGAATCAGCCCCAGCATTTT.